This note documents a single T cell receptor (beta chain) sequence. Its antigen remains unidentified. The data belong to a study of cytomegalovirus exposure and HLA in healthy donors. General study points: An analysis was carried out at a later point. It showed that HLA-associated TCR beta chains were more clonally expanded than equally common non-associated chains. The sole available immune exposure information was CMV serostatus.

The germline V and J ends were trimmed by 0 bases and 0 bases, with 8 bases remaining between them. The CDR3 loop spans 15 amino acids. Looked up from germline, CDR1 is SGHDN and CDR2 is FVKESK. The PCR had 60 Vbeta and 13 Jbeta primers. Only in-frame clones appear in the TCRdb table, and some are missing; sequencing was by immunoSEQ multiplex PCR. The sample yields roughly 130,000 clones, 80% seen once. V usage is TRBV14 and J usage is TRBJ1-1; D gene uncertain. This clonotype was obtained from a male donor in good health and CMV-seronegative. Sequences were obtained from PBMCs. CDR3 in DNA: TGTGCCAGCAGCCAAGATCAGGCCATGAACACTGAAGCTTTCTTT. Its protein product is CASSQDQAMNTEAFF.